This TCR beta chain was identified in a study of blood T cell repertoires in COVID-19. In the source study's methods: Amplification from reference gene primers served as the basis for estimated nucleated cell counts. The table came from immunoSEQ multiplex PCR; TCRdb's copy has only in-frame clones and leaves some out. The V and J calls and clone size come from that table; D and trimming were worked out from the DNA. The data show 170,000 or so clones, around nine tenths seen once. This clone was counted a few times. Among Cohort 3 donors, those recovered had two negative PCRs, clearance, or symptom resolution. The sample taken for sequencing was PBMCs or T cells enriched from blood (not recorded which). The clonotype comes from a woman between 50 and 59 years old who had recovered from COVID-19.

CDR3 DNA: TGTGCCTGGAGTCTAGCACGGGGAGCCTACGAGCAGTACTTC. Its protein product is CAWSLARGAYEQYF. The chain uses TRBV30 and TRBJ2-7, with a tentative D call TRBD2 (5 bases). Germline V gives CDR1 GTSNPN, CDR2 SVGIG (reference sequence). The CDR3 has 14 amino acids. V was trimmed by 2 bases and J by 2 bases, leaving 13 bases between them. Variable domain in full (rest from reference TRBV30 and TRBJ2-7): SQTIHQWPATLVQPVGSPLSLECTVEGTSNPNLYWYRQAAGRGLQLLFYSVGIGQISSEVPQNLSASRPQDRQFILSSKKLLLSDSGFYLCAWSLARGAYEQYFGPGTRLTVT.